The 10 T cell receptor beta chains below were found in one sample sequenced in a study of T cells in Graves' hyperthyroidism and ophthalmopathy (dated by TCRdb to between 2018 and 2021). Library preparation used multiplex PCR. TCRdb lists the instrument as Illumina HiSeq 2000. TCR beta CDR3 regions were amplified from RNA transcripts. A first-round RT-PCR of the TCR CDR3 used the HTBI primer set with the Qiagen OneStep RT-PCR kit. TCRdb handled the public reads itself, with Q25 trimming in fastp and clone calling in MiXCR, and kept productive beta chains. Each entry merges the rows of one CDR3 protein and shows their most common DNA and genes. Here the sample has a few hundred thousand distinct CDR3 sequences; about 16% occur a single time. The biggest ten clones account for under 35% of the sample. The material sequenced was blood. These receptors all come from a woman in her fifties or sixties with Graves' hyperthyroidism that later progressed to Graves' ophthalmopathy.

This clonotype was counted ten times or more. This chain links TRBV12-3 or TRBV12-4 with TRBJ1-1; a weak D match, TRBD1 (5 bases). This CDR3 has 14 amino acids. V lost 7 bases and J 0 bases, leaving 12 bases between the germline ends. CDR3 sequence (DNA): TGTGCCAGCACCTCGGACATCTTGAACACTGAAGCTTTCTTT. Its protein is CASTSDILNTEAFF.

A word on this clonotype: A much larger clone differs from this one at a single base, so this may be a read error. The V gene is TRBV6-1, the J gene TRBJ2-1, with D possibly being TRBD2 (6 bases). CDR3 length: 14 residues. The germline V gene encodes CDR1 MNHNS and CDR2 SASEGT. V gave up 10 bases and J gave up 2 bases, with 15 bases separating them. The CDR3 sequence is CATQKGGAYNEQFF. CDR3 DNA: TGTGCCACCCAAAAGGGAGGAGCCTACAATGAGCAGTTCTTC.

The rearrangement links TRBV29-1 to TRBJ2-5; TRBD1 matches at 9 bases. CDR1 is SQVTM and CDR2 is ANQGSEA in the germline V gene. There are 12 residues in the CDR3. V shed 7 bases and J 5 bases; nucleotides not matched to a gene: 5. The CDR3 loop reads CSGGTGLETQYF. The CDR3 DNA sequence: TGCAGCGGGGGGACAGGGTTGGAGACCCAGTACTTC. Supplemented by reference TRBV29-1 and TRBJ2-5, the full variable domain reads SAVISQKPSRDICQRGTSLTIQCQVDSQVTMMFWYRQQPGQSLTLIATANQGSEATYESGFVIDKFPISRPNLTFSTLTVSNMSPEDSSIYLCSGGTGLETQYFGPGTRLLVL.

This clonotype was detected many times. The chain employs TRBV3-1 and TRBJ2-5, with 8 positions matching TRBD1. This CDR3 has 17 residues. V gave up 4 bases and J gave up 1 base; unmatched junction bases: 11. Germline CDR1 and CDR2: LGHDT and YNNKEL (reference sequence). DNA for the CDR3: TGTGCCAGCAGCCCTCAACTCGGACAGGGACTCCAAGAGACCCAGTACTTC. Its translation is CASSPQLGQGLQETQYF.

This clonotype was observed many times. J is TRBJ2-1 and V is TRBV28; 10 nucleotides agree with TRBD2. V was clipped by 6 bases and J by 6 bases; unmatched bases: 11. This CDR3 region has 16 residues. The V gene's germline CDR1 is MDHEN and CDR2 SYDVKM. The CDR3 DNA reads TGTGCCAGCAGACCTCTAGCGGGAGCTGCCATCAATGAGCAGTTCTTC. Its translation is CASRPLAGAAINEQFF.

This clonotype was found many times. This chain joins TRBV30 and TRBJ2-6, with unresolved D. The germline V and J ends were trimmed by 8 bases and 5 bases, with 10 bases remaining between them. CDR3 length equals 12 residues. Germline CDR1 and CDR2: GTSNPN and SVGIG (reference sequence). For the CDR3, the DNA is TGTGCCGGCCTCTTGCGGGCCAACGTCCTGACTTTC. Translation: CAGLLRANVLTF.

This clonotype was counted ten times or more. The chain is built from TRBV3-1 and TRBJ2-1, with 11 nucleotides matching TRBD2. The CDR3 spans 18 residues. The J segment lost 4 bases and the V segment lost 0 bases, leaving 8 bases of the junction unmatched. In germline, CDR1 is LGHDT, CDR2 YNNKEL (reference sequence). The CDR3 reads CASSQDEGLAVYYNEQFF. CDR3 coding DNA: TGTGCCAGCAGCCAAGATGAGGGACTAGCGGTATATTACAATGAGCAGTTCTTC.

The sample holds many counts of this clonotype. The chain employs TRBV20-1 and TRBJ2-5; TRBD1 aligns across 8 bases. V lost 5 bases and J lost 4; bases outside the gene matches: 0. In germline, CDR1 is DFQATT, CDR2 SNEGSKA (reference sequence). There are 11 residues in the CDR3. CDR3 sequence (DNA): TGCAGTGCTGGGACAGGAGAGACCCAGTACTTC. Translated, it gives CSAGTGETQYF.

The V and J genes are TRBV20-1 and TRBJ1-5; 8 nucleotides agree with TRBD1. J gave up 8 bases and V 0 bases, and 6 bases lay outside the gene matches. CDR1 and CDR2 (germline): DFQATT, SNEGSKA (reference sequence). This CDR3 spans 14 amino acids. The CDR3 DNA follows: TGCAGTGCTAGAGATCGCAGGGGGCAGGAGCCCCAGCATTTT. As protein: CSARDRRGQEPQHF.

The CDR3, as DNA: TGTGCCAGCAGCATCGACGTGTGGGCACATTCCACCGGGGAGCTGTTTTTT. It is translated as CASSIDVWAHSTGELFF. This rearrangement joins TRBV7-3 to TRBJ2-2; no clear D. Trimming left V 5 bases short and J 4 bases short, with 20 bases between. CDR3 size: 17 residues. CDR1 SGHTA and CDR2 FQGTGA come from the germline V gene.